This T cell receptor (beta chain) derives from a study of blood T cell repertoires in COVID-19. Original methodology: Estimation of nucleated cell counts relied on the amplification of reference gene primers. Data came from immunoSEQ multiplex PCR; TCRdb stores just in-frame clones and leaves some out. V and J calls and clone size are as listed in that table; D and trimming were resolved from the DNA. The sample contains approximately 200,000 clones, roughly 80% of which appear only once. The CDR3 has 11 residues. V lost 2 bases and J 5 bases, leaving 6 bases between the germline ends. CDR1 is SQVTM, CDR2 ANQGSEA, per germline.

The V call is TRBV29-1, the J call TRBJ1-2, with D unclear. The TCR comes from a woman aged 60-75 years who had recovered from COVID-19. Sample: peripheral blood. CDR3 region: CSVESGYGYTF. CDR3 bases: TGCAGCGTTGAATCGGGATATGGCTACACCTTC.